This TCR beta chain was found in a study of response to subunit inactivated influenza vaccine. Each CDR3 protein is one row after TCRdb ran MiXCR on the RT-PCR reads. In the table there are some 570,000 distinct CDR3 sequences, over 9% of which are singletons. The CDR3 extends over 13 amino acids. V lost 3 bases and J 6 bases, leaving 15 bases between the germline ends. Germline values: CDR1 DFQATT, CDR2 SNEGSKA (reference sequence). This clonotype has only a few counts. These data were also filed under a second study, of T cells expressing NK-cell markers. That publication notes: The authors generated TCR beta cDNA through 5'RACE template switching with UMIs. In four donors, dominant clonotypes made up roughly 25-60.1% of CD3+CD56-NKG2C+ cells.

V is TRBV20-1 and J is TRBJ2-7; no clear D gene. The sequence came from a man aged 50-60 years who received an inactivated influenza vaccine. Sequenced material: PBMCs from blood, taken on the day of vaccination. This CDR3 reads CSASNFHPGEQYF. In DNA, the CDR3 is TGCAGTGCTAGTAACTTCCACCCGGGCGAGCAGTACTTC.